One sample yielded the 12 T cell receptor beta chains listed below, sequenced in a study of identical twins (dated by TCRdb to the mid-2010s). The library was generated by 5' RACE. Sequencing relied on an Illumina HiSeq 2000. TCRdb reprocessed the public reads (quality trimming at Q25 with fastp, clone calling with MiXCR) and kept in-frame beta chains. Duplicate CDR3 protein sequences are folded into a single record with the most common DNA and genes. The sample table lists 700,000 to 950,000 distinct CDR3 sequences, 10% to 15% of them with a count of one. In total, the top ten clones hold roughly 1.5% of the sample. The data were also submitted as part of a second study, on yellow fever vaccine responses in identical twins.

Sequencing was performed on PBMCs. These receptors came from a woman aged 18-29 years in good health.

A few counts support this clonotype. The chain uses TRBV29-1 and TRBJ1-1, with D unclear. In germline, CDR1 is SQVTM, CDR2 ANQGSEA. V was pared by 2 bases and J by 10 bases, with 11 bases between. CDR3 length: 11 amino acids. This CDR3 reads CSVEFSQRAFF. DNA for the CDR3: TGCAGCGTTGAATTCTCCCAGAGAGCTTTCTTT.

In this sample, this clonotype turned up a few times. The CDR3 region is CASSEYKFDRDQKGYTF. Written as DNA, the CDR3 is TGTGCCAGCAGTGAATACAAATTCGACAGGGACCAGAAAGGCTACACCTTC. The chain links TRBV25-1 to TRBJ1-2; TRBD1 agrees at 7 bases. Germline lookup yields CDR1 MGHDK and CDR2 SYGVNS. The CDR3 sequence is 17 residues long. V was clipped by 0 bases and J by 8 bases; unmatched bases: 15.

This clonotype was recorded a few times. The chain recombines TRBV20-1 with TRBJ1-5, with D hard to call. V was pared by 5 bases and J by 2 bases, with 16 bases between. This CDR3 comprises 15 residues. From germline, CDR1 is DFQATT and CDR2 SNEGSKA (reference sequence). DNA of the CDR3: TGCAGTGCTCCAGATGTAACCTGGGGCAATCAGCCCCAGCATTTT. Translated, it gives CSAPDVTWGNQPQHF.

This clonotype was detected many times. V usage is TRBV24-1 and J usage is TRBJ1-2; D is possibly TRBD1 (6 bases). Germline loops: CDR1 KGHDR, CDR2 SFDVKD. This CDR3 has 13 residues. The germline V and J ends were trimmed by 1 base and 6 bases, with 8 bases remaining between them. Written as DNA, the CDR3 is TGTGCCACCAGTGATTTTTCAGGGGATGGCTACACCTTC. Translation gives CATSDFSGDGYTF.

The gene calls are TRBV7-3 and TRBJ2-2; 9 nucleotides agree with TRBD2. The CDR3 has 16 residues. V trimming: 3 bases; J trimming: 8 bases; junction bases outside the gene matches: 10. Per germline, CDR1 SGHTA and CDR2 FQGTGA. The CDR3: CASSFGLALQGGELFF. The CDR3 DNA reads as TGTGCCAGCAGCTTTGGACTAGCGCTTCAAGGGGGGGAGCTGTTTTTT.

This clonotype showed up just a few times. V usage is TRBV12-3 or TRBV12-4 and J usage is TRBJ2-1, with a weak D call TRBD2 (5 bases). CDR3 size: 16 residues. Trimming stripped 2 bases from V and 3 bases from J, with 14 bases between. The CDR3 bases are TGTGCCAGCAGTTTACGCCTAGCTCGACGCTACAATGAGCAGTTCTTC. It is translated as CASSLRLARRYNEQFF.

This clonotype turned up a few times. The J gene is TRBJ1-1, the V gene TRBV7-2; D unresolved. This CDR3 contains 12 residues. Trimming left V 6 bases short and J 4 bases short, with 9 bases between. Looked up from germline, CDR1 is SGHTA and CDR2 is FQGNSA. CDR3 in amino acids: CASRRGLTEAFF. The CDR3 DNA reads as TGTGCCAGCAGGCGAGGGCTCACTGAAGCTTTCTTT. The variable domain in full, completed from reference TRBV7-2 and TRBJ1-1, reads GAGVSQSPSNKVTEKGKDVELRCDPISGHTALYWYRQSLGQGLEFLIYFQGNSAPDKSGLPSDRFSAERTGGSVSTLTIQRTQQEDSAVYLCASRRGLTEAFFGQGTRLTVV.

This clonotype has a handful of counts. The genes are TRBV20-1 and TRBJ2-1; the match to TRBD2 covers 8 bases. V gave up 6 bases and J gave up 7 bases; unmatched junction bases: 8. The CDR3 totals 13 residues. Germline V lookup: CDR1 DFQATT, CDR2 SNEGSKA (reference sequence). In nucleotides, the CDR3 is TGCAGTGCCCGGGGACTAGTGGTTAATGAGCAGTTCTTC. Amino acid sequence: CSARGLVVNEQFF.

The rearrangement uses TRBV6-5 and TRBJ2-5; possibly TRBD1 for D (5 bases). This CDR3 comprises 14 residues. Germline V gives CDR1 MNHEY, CDR2 SVGAGI. Trimming took off 0 bases at V and 2 bases at J, with 7 bases between the two ends. Here the CDR3 DNA reads TGTGCCAGCAGTTACTCCAGGGTACAAGAGACCCAGTACTTC. Translated, it gives CASSYSRVQETQYF.

The gene calls are TRBV6-1 and TRBJ2-1; TRBD2 matches 8 bases. The CDR3 is 15 amino acids. The germline V gene encodes CDR1 MNHNS and CDR2 SASEGT. With 6 bases clipped from V and 3 bases from J, the junction kept 7 bases outside the gene matches. CDR3 protein: CASRGNGRGYNEQFF. The CDR3 DNA sequence: TGTGCCAGCAGGGGGAACGGGAGGGGCTACAATGAGCAGTTCTTC.

The chain employs TRBV27 and TRBJ2-1, with TRBD2 matching 9 bases. Germline V gene data show CDR1 as MNHEY and CDR2 as SMNVEV (reference sequence). The CDR3 spans 19 residues. With 6 bases clipped from V and 9 bases from J, the junction kept 24 bases outside the gene matches. CDR3 in DNA: TGTGCCAGCAGCCCTAGGGGGTACTTAGCGGGAGCCCCAACGGCTGAGCAGTTCTTC. It encodes CASSPRGYLAGAPTAEQFF.

Comments on this clonotype: Being one base from a much bigger clone, this may be a read error. Because it lacks the conserved phenylalanine or tryptophan at the end, this CDR3 is likely a read error. The chain recombines TRBV29-1 with TRBJ2-7, with a tentative D call TRBD2 (5 bases). Germline lookup yields CDR1 SQVTM and CDR2 ANQGSEA. This CDR3 is 12 amino acids long. Trimming cost V 5 bases and J 2 bases, with 10 bases left between them. DNA for the CDR3: TGCAGCGTTTCCGGGGTGGCCTACGAGCAGTACTAC. This encodes CSVSGVAYEQYY.